A selection of T cell receptor beta chains follows, all from one sample in a study of T-cell memory formation after mild COVID-19. TCRdb redid the calling of the 5' RACE reads with MiXCR, one entry per CDR3 protein. The sample has some 350,000 distinct CDR3 sequences, approximately 13% seen once. The sequenced sample was PBMCs or a T cell subset sorted from them (not recorded which). The receptors derive from a man aged 18 to 29 who had mild COVID-19 (a few samples of this study predate the infection). Cell type and time point are not known. Both conserved end residues are trimmed from each CDR3. Fields, in order: V gene, D gene, CDR3 protein. The D gene is left open where the match is weak.

>TRBV7-9|NA
ASSPQGGSNQPQH
>TRBV29-1|NA
SVRDRGYEQY
>TRBV12-3/TRBV12-4|NA
ASSSGGFTEAF
>TRBV20-1|NA
SARPLDRPGNTIY
>TRBV20-1|NA
SARDRGTANTGELF
>TRBV6-5|NA
ASITQGRYT
>TRBV7-6|NA
ASSLVLGRIWGETQY
>TRBV4-2|NA
ASSQAGGRQNEQF
>TRBV20-1|NA
SARGNRLSYEQY
>TRBV10-3|TRBD2
VIRGTRGDNEQF
>TRBV7-9|NA
ASSLAWGPNTEAF
>TRBV6-2/TRBV6-3|NA
ASMARDQPQH
>TRBV7-2|TRBD1
ASSTGQGQPYEQY
>TRBV6-2/TRBV6-3|NA
ASSYSPGGVDTGELF
>TRBV7-9|NA
ASSAGGWQAINYGYT
>TRBV2|TRBD1
ARAKQGETQY
>TRBV20-1|NA
SATRPSSYNEQF
>TRBV5-1|TRBD2
ASSPYPPSGGGAQY
>TRBV6-1|TRBD1
ASRRGDRGLNTQY
>TRBV6-2/TRBV6-3|NA
ASRNDPGFDNSPLH
>TRBV18|NA
ASSPPEWQGLGKNIQY
>TRBV7-9|NA
ASSPSYTEGSTEAF
>TRBV4-2|NA
ASSRVTGGGSQETQY
>TRBV7-3|NA
ASGPLQENTGELF
>TRBV20-1|NA
SAGGPGTDTQY
>TRBV7-8|NA
ASSLGSSRGTEAF
>TRBV7-2|NA
ASSTQIGPQGTQY
>TRBV20-1|TRBD2
SASRIPSGGPPDTQY
>TRBV6-5|NA
ASQRSNSPLH
>TRBV7-6|NA
ASSPLETVYGYT
>TRBV6-6|TRBD1
ASRYTGAGNTIY
>TRBV7-9|NA
ASSRTPRTGQETQY
>TRBV4-3|NA
ASSPDSAPDTQY
>TRBV5-1|NA
ASPTGSSEQPQH
>TRBV6-1|NA
ASSERLGGTGELF
>TRBV7-9|NA
ASSPSRSREF
>TRBV6-4|NA
ASGAGNSDTQY
>TRBV7-3|NA
ASSLHPGDTGELF
>TRBV7-2|NA
ASSPGRWGEFHLH
>TRBV7-7|TRBD2
ASSLAGGGGEQF
>TRBV4-2|TRBD2
ASSQELAGATGELF
>TRBV5-1|NA
ASSLDKDLGEY
>TRBV18|NA
ASSEAMNTEAF
>TRBV2|NA
ASAPGGTEAF
>TRBV7-6|TRBD1
ASSKTGAPGTEAF
>TRBV4-1|TRBD1
ASSLAISGTGFYEQY
>TRBV7-6|TRBD2
ASSLAAGGPGKTQY
>TRBV11-2|NA
ASSLVGWADTQY
>TRBV19|TRBD1
ASSNSGTGSYEQY
>TRBV2|NA
ASSNDSPPDTQY